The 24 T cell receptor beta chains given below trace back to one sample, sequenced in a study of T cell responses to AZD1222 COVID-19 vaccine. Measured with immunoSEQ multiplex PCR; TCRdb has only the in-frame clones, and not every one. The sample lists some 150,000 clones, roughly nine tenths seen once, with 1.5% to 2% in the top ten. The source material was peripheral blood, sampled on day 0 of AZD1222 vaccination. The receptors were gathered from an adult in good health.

Here the CDR3 DNA reads TGTGCCAGCAGTTCCCCCCGGGACAGTCGTCCCTACGAGCAGTACTTC. The encoded protein is CASSSPRDSRPYEQYF. The chain links TRBV28 to TRBJ2-7, with 7 bases matching TRBD1. This CDR3 is 16 amino acids long. Germline CDR1 is MDHEN and CDR2 is SYDVKM. The V gene end was trimmed by 4 bases and the J gene end by 2 bases; junction bases not matched to a gene: 11.

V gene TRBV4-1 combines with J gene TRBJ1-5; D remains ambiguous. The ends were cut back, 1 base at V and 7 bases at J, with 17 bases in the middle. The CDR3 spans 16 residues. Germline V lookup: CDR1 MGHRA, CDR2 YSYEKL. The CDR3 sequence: CASSQVETAEGQPQHF. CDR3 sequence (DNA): TGCGCCAGCAGCCAAGTAGAAACAGCGGAAGGCCAGCCCCAGCATTTT.

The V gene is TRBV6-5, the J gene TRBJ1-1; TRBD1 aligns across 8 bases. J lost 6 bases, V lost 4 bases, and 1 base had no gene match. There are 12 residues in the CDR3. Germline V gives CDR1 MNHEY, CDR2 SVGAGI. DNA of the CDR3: TGTGCCAGCAGTTTACAGGGGGCTGAAGCTTTCTTT. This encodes CASSLQGAEAFF.

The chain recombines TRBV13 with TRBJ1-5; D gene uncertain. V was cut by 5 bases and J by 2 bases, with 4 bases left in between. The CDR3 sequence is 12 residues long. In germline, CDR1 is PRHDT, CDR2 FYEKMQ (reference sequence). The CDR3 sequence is CASSTRNQPQHF. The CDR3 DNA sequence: TGTGCCAGCAGCACACGCAATCAGCCCCAGCATTTT.

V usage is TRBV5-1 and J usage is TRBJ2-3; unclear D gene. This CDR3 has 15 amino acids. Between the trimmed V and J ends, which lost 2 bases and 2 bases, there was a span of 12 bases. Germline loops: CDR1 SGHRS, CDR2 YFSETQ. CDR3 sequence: CASSFWSEHTDTQYF. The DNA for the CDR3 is TGCGCCAGCAGCTTTTGGAGCGAGCACACAGATACGCAGTATTTT. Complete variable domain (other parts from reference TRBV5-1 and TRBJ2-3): KAGVTQTPRYLIKTRGQQVTLSCSPISGHRSVSWYQQTPGQGLQFLFEYFSETQRNKGNFPGRFSGRQFSNSRSEMNVSTLELGDSALYLCASSFWSEHTDTQYFGPGTRLTVL.

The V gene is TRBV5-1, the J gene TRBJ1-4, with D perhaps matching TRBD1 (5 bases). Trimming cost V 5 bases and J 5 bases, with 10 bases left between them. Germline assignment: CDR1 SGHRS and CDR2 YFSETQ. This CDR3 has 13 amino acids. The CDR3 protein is CASSRDPNEKLFF. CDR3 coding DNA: TGCGCCAGCAGTCGGGACCCCAATGAAAAACTGTTTTTT.

Here the CDR3 reads CASSLDGQGANGYTF. In DNA form, the CDR3 reads TGTGCCAGCAGCTTGGACGGACAGGGGGCGAATGGCTACACCTTC. The chain has TRBV5-4 and TRBJ1-2; 11 bases fit TRBD1. Trimming at V came to 0 bases and at J to 6 bases, leaving 4 bases not matched to a gene. Germline V gives CDR1 SGHNT, CDR2 YYREEE (reference sequence). CDR3 length equals 15 residues.

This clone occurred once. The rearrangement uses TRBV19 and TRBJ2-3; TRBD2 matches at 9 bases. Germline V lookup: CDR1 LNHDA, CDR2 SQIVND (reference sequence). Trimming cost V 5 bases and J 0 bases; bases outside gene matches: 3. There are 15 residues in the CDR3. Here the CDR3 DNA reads TGTGCCAGTAGTGGGCTAGCGGGGAGCACAGATACGCAGTATTTT. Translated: CASSGLAGSTDTQYF. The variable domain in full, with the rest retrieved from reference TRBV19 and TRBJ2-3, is DGGITQSPKYLFRKEGQNVTLSCEQNLNHDAMYWYRQDPGQGLRLIYYSQIVNDFQKGDIAEGYSVSREKKESFPLTVTSAQKNPTAFYLCASSGLAGSTDTQYFGPGTRLTVL.

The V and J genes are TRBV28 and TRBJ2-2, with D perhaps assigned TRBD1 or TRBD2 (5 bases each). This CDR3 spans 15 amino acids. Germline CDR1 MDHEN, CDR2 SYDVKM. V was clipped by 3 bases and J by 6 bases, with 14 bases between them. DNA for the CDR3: TGTGCCAGCAGTTTTGAGGGGCGCCTCCCCGGGGAGCTGTTTTTT. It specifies CASSFEGRLPGELFF.

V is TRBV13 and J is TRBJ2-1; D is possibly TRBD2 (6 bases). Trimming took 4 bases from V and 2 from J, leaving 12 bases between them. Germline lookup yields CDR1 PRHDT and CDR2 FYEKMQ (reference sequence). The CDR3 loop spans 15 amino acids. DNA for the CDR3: TGTGCCAGCAGCTGGGACTCCAGAACCTACAATGAGCAGTTCTTC. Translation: CASSWDSRTYNEQFF. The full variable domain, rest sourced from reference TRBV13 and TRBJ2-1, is AAGVIQSPRHLIKEKRETATLKCYPIPRHDTVYWYQQGPGQDPQFLISFYEKMQSDKGSIPDRFSAQQFSDYHSELNMSSLELGDSALYFCASSWDSRTYNEQFFGPGTRLTVL.

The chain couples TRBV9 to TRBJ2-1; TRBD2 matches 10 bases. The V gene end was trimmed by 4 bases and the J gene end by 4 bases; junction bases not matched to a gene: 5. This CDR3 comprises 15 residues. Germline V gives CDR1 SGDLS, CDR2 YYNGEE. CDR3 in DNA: TGTGCCAGCAGCAGCTGGACTAGCGGATACAATGAGCAGTTCTTC. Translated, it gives CASSSWTSGYNEQFF.

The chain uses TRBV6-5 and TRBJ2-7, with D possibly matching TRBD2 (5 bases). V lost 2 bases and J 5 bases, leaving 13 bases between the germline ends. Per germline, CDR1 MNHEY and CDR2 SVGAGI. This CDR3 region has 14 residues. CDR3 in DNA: TGTGCCAGCAGTTACAGTGGGAGAATCGACGAGCAGTACTTC. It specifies CASSYSGRIDEQYF.

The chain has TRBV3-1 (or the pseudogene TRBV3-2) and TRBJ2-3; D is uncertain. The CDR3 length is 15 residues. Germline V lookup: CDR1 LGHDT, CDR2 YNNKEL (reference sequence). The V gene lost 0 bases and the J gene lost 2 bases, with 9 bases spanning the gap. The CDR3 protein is CASSQDKVYTDTQYF. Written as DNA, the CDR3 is TGTGCCAGCAGCCAAGATAAGGTATACACAGATACGCAGTATTTT.

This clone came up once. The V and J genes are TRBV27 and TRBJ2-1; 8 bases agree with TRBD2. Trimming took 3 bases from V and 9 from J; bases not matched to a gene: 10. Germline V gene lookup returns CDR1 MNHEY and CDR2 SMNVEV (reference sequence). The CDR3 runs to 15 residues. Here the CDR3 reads CASSFGTRLEGEQFF. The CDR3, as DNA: TGTGCCAGCAGTTTTGGGACTAGATTAGAGGGTGAGCAGTTCTTC.

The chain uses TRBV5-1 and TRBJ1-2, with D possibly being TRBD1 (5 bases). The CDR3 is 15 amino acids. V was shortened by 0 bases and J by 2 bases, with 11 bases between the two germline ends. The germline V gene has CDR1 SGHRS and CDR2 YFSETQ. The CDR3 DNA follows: TGCGCCAGCAGCTTGGGAGGGACGGAAAACTATGGCTACACCTTC. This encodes CASSLGGTENYGYTF.

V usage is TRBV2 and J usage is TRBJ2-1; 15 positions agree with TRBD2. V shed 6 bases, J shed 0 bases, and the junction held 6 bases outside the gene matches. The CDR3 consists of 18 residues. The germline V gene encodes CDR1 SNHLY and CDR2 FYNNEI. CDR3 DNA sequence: TGTGCCAGCAGCGGACTAGCGGGAGGGGAGGCCTCCTACAATGAGCAGTTCTTC. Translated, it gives CASSGLAGGEASYNEQFF.

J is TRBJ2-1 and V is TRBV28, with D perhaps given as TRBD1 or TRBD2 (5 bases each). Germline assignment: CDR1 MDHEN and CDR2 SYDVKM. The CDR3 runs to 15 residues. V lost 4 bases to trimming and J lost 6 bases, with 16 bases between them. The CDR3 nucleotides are TGTGCCAGCAGTTCGGGGCAGAAGACCCTCAATGAGCAGTTCTTC. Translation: CASSSGQKTLNEQFF.

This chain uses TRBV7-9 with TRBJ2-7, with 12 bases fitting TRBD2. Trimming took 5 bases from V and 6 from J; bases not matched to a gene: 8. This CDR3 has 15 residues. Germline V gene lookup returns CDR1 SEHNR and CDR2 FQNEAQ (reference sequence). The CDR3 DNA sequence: TGTGCCAGCAGCCCCCGACTAGCGGGAGTTGTCGAGCAGTACTTC. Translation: CASSPRLAGVVEQYF.

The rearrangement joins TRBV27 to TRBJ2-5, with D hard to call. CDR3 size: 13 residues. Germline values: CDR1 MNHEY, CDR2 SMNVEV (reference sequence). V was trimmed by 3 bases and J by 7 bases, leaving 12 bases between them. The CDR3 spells CASSLYSWGTQYF. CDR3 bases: TGTGCCAGCAGTTTGTATTCTTGGGGGACCCAGTACTTC.

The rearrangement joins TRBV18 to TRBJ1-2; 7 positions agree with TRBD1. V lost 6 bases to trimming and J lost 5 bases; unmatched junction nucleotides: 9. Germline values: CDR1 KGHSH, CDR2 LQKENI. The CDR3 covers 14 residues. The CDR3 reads CASSRGQVEYGYTF. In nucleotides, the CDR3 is TGTGCCAGCTCTCGCGGACAGGTAGAATATGGCTACACCTTC.

The CDR3 sequence is CASTSPAVRASSYNSPLHF. CDR3 nucleotides: TGTGCCAGCACCAGTCCAGCAGTTCGGGCGAGCTCCTATAATTCACCCCTCCACTTT. The V call is TRBV6-4, the J call TRBJ1-6; D is unresolved. Germline assignment: CDR1 MRHNA and CDR2 SNTAGT. Trimming removed 7 bases from V and 0 bases from J, with 22 bases in between. The CDR3 covers 19 residues.

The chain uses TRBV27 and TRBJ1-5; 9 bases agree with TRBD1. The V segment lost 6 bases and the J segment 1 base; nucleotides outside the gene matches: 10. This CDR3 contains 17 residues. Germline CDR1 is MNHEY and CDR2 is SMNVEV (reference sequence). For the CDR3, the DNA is TGTGCCAGCAGGAAACATACAGGGGGCGGAAGCAATCAGCCCCAGCATTTT. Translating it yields CASRKHTGGGSNQPQHF.

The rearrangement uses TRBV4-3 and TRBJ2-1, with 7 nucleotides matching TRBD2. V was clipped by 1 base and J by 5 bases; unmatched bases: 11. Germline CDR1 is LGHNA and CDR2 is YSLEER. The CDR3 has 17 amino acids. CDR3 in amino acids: CASSQALIGTIHNEQFF. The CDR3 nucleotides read TGCGCCAGCAGCCAAGCGTTAATCGGGACTATTCACAATGAGCAGTTCTTC.

The CDR3 sequence is CASSASRANEWPQHF. CDR3 DNA sequence: TGTGCCAGCTCCGCATCTCGGGCCAACGAGTGGCCCCAGCATTTT. The V and J genes are TRBV18 and TRBJ1-5, with unresolved D. The ends were cut back, 6 bases at V and 9 bases at J, with 21 bases in the middle. CDR3 length: 15 residues. Germline V CDR1 and CDR2: KGHSH, LQKENI.